This T cell receptor (beta chain) was recovered during a study of cytomegalovirus exposure and HLA in healthy donors. In regard to this clone: As yet, its antigen is unknown.

Study-wide points: Earlier analysis looked at TCR beta V segments, and most were productive about 87% or about 30% of the time.

The CDR3 totals 16 residues. V lost 3 bases, J lost 4 bases, and 9 bases stayed unmatched. Germline assignment: CDR1 KGHSH and CDR2 LQKENI. PCR employed 60 Vbeta and 13 Jbeta primers. TCRdb's table, derived via immunoSEQ multiplex PCR, lists solely in-frame clones and lacks some. Among about 170,000 clones, around 80% were seen once, and the ten largest hold about 2.3%. J is TRBJ1-2 and V is TRBV18; 9 bases match TRBD1. This receptor was identified in a male donor in good health and CMV-seronegative. The specimen was PBMCs. CDR3 in DNA: TGTGCCAGCTCACCGGGACAGGGATCGGTTGGCTATGGCTACACCTTC. Protein product: CASSPGQGSVGYGYTF.